This T cell receptor beta chain was obtained from a study of cytomegalovirus exposure and HLA in healthy donors. The study, taken as a whole, reports: An analysis that came later showed most CMV-associated TCR beta chains appearing HLA-restricted. A later analysis found TCR association rates differed by HLA locus, highest for DRB1 and lowest for HLA-C.

The CDR3 extends over 15 amino acids. About this clone: The antigen remains unidentified.

The PCR had 60 Vbeta and 13 Jbeta primers. The repertoire was sequenced with immunoSEQ multiplex PCR; TCRdb's copy has only in-frame clones and lacks some. The table records 90,000 or so clones, 80% of them present only once. The clonotype originates from a man aged 50 to 59 in good health and CMV-seropositive. V usage is TRBV21-1 and J usage is TRBJ2-7; TRBD1 is the table's D call and was not checked against the DNA. TRBV21-1 counts as a pseudogene. Input material: PBMCs. This chain's CDR3 is CASSKVRADSYEQYF. For the CDR3, the DNA is TGTGCCAGCAGCAAAGTCAGGGCGGACTCCTACGAGCAGTACTTC.